One and the same sample provided the 27 T cell receptor beta chains below, sequenced in a study of T cells in Graves' hyperthyroidism and ophthalmopathy. Regions amplified from RNA transcripts were the TCR beta CDR3 regions. Researchers ran a first-round RT-PCR on the TCR CDR3 using the HTBI primer set. TCRdb recomputed calls from the multiplex PCR reads with MiXCR, one row per CDR3 protein. Here the sample spans some 550,000 distinct CDR3 sequences, 20% being singletons. Specimen: blood. The receptors shown here come from a man younger than 30 with Graves' hyperthyroidism.

This rearrangement joins TRBV4-1 to TRBJ2-7, with D perhaps being TRBD1 or TRBD2 (6 bases each). The V gene lost 3 bases and the J gene lost 0 bases, with 15 bases spanning the gap. This CDR3 region has 16 residues. Looked up from germline, CDR1 is MGHRA and CDR2 is YSYEKL. DNA of the CDR3: TGCGCCAGCAGCCACGCATCGGGGGCCATCTCCTACGAGCAGTACTTC. Amino acids: CASSHASGAISYEQYF.

The V gene is TRBV2, the J gene TRBJ2-3; D is uncertain. The CDR3 runs to 12 residues. The V gene's germline CDR1 is SNHLY and CDR2 FYNNEI. The V gene lost 7 bases and the J gene lost 4 bases, with 9 bases spanning the gap. CDR3 amino acids: CASIGSPDTQYF. DNA of the CDR3: TGTGCCAGCATCGGTAGTCCAGATACGCAGTATTTT.

This clonotype has just a few counts. This chain links TRBV4-1 with TRBJ2-7, with 8 nucleotides matching TRBD2. Germline V CDR1 and CDR2: MGHRA, YSYEKL. The CDR3 runs 15 residues. V lost 2 bases and J lost 2; bases outside the gene matches: 5. This CDR3 is CASSQLLAGTYEQYF. DNA of the CDR3: TGCGCCAGCAGCCAACTGTTAGCGGGGACCTACGAGCAGTACTTC.

This clonotype was observed at least ten times. This chain connects TRBV27 to TRBJ1-1; D gene ambiguous. V lost 4 bases, J lost 5 bases, and 11 bases lay in between. Looked up from germline, CDR1 is MNHEY and CDR2 is SMNVEV (reference sequence). The CDR3 length is 13 residues. The chain's CDR3 is CASSYQAGTEAFF. CDR3 in DNA: TGTGCCAGCAGTTACCAGGCCGGTACTGAAGCTTTCTTT.

This clonotype was recorded many times. V and J are TRBV28 and TRBJ1-2; the D is unclear. The CDR3 has 14 residues. The V gene lost 8 bases and the J gene lost 0 bases, with 13 bases spanning the gap. Germline V lookup: CDR1 MDHEN, CDR2 SYDVKM. CDR3 in DNA: TGTGCCAGCTTTGGGAAATACCCTAACTATGGCTACACCTTC. Translating it yields CASFGKYPNYGYTF.

This clonotype has a count of ten or more. The V and J genes are TRBV28 and TRBJ1-2; D unresolved. This CDR3 is built from 13 residues. CDR1 is MDHEN, CDR2 SYDVKM, per germline. Trimming pared 6 bases from V and 8 bases from J, leaving 16 bases between. CDR3 coding DNA: TGTGCCAGCAGACGCGGACCCACCTTGGGCTACACCTTC. It encodes CASRRGPTLGYTF.

CDR3 in DNA: TGTGCCAGCAGCTTAAACAGGGGCTACAACTATGGCTACACCTTC. As protein: CASSLNRGYNYGYTF. The chain is built from TRBV7-9 and TRBJ1-2; 7 bases match TRBD1. This CDR3 is built from 15 residues. CDR1 and CDR2 from the germline V gene are SEHNR and FQNEAQ (reference sequence). Trimming cost V 2 bases and J 2 bases; bases outside gene matches: 5.

This clonotype appeared a few times. J is TRBJ2-2 and V is TRBV4-1; TRBD2 agrees at 7 bases. Germline values: CDR1 MGHRA, CDR2 YSYEKL. The CDR3 sequence is 18 residues long. J gave up 0 bases and V 4 bases, and 11 bases lay outside the gene matches. The CDR3 is CASSPYGGSGANTGELFF. The CDR3, as DNA: TGCGCCAGCAGCCCCTACGGCGGGAGCGGGGCGAACACCGGGGAGCTGTTTTTT.

The chain employs TRBV27 and TRBJ1-6, with a weak D call TRBD1 (5 bases). Trimming stripped 4 bases from V and 8 bases from J, with 9 bases between. Germline assignment: CDR1 MNHEY and CDR2 SMNVEV (reference sequence). CDR3 size: 13 residues. CDR3 loop: CASSSGGYSPLHF. In DNA, the CDR3 is TGTGCCAGCAGTTCCGGGGGTTATTCACCCCTCCACTTT.

Concerning this clonotype: Since the CDR3 does not end with the conserved phenylalanine or tryptophan, this likely comes from a read error. The rearrangement joins TRBV28 to TRBJ1-5, with 10 positions matching TRBD1. CDR1 MDHEN and CDR2 SYDVKM come from the germline V gene. CDR3 length equals 13 residues. V dropped 8 bases and J dropped 4; count of bases not matched to a gene: 2. The CDR3 sequence is CASGTGVNQPQHL. For the CDR3, the DNA is TGTGCCAGCGGGACAGGGGTAAATCAGCCCCAGCATTTG.

This clonotype was seen ten or more times. The chain has TRBV7-8 and TRBJ1-2; no reliable D call. Germline CDR1 is SGHVS and CDR2 is FQNEAQ. V lost 5 bases, J lost 5 bases, and 12 bases lay in between. This CDR3 comprises 13 residues. CDR3 protein: CASSTRTSYGYTF. CDR3 DNA: TGTGCCAGCAGCACTCGGACCTCTTATGGCTACACCTTC.

This clonotype was counted ten times or more. The chain has TRBV18 and TRBJ1-1, with TRBD1 identical over 8 bases. Germline CDR1 reads KGHSH; CDR2 reads LQKENI. Trimming at V came to 3 bases and at J to 2 bases, leaving 2 bases not matched to a gene. This CDR3 is 14 amino acids long. CDR3 residues: CASSPSGGNTEAFF. DNA of the CDR3: TGTGCCAGCTCACCCTCAGGGGGCAACACTGAAGCTTTCTTT. Full variable domain (rest looked up from reference TRBV18 and TRBJ1-1): NAGVMQNPRHLVRRRGQEARLRCSPMKGHSHVYWYRQLPEEGLKFMVYLQKENIIDESGMPKERFSAEFPKEGPSILRIQQVVRGDSAAYFCASSPSGGNTEAFFGQGTRLTVV.

The CDR3 DNA reads TGTGCCAGCAGCCAATCCTCCGTTGGCCCCGGGGCCAACGTCCTGACTTTC. This encodes CASSQSSVGPGANVLTF. This rearrangement joins TRBV3-1 to TRBJ2-6; D remains ambiguous. The V and J ends lost 2 bases and 4 bases respectively, with 15 bases between them. This CDR3 is 17 amino acids long. Germline V gene lookup returns CDR1 LGHDT and CDR2 YNNKEL (reference sequence).

This clonotype was observed many times. V gene TRBV24-1 combines with J gene TRBJ1-1, with a possible D match to TRBD1 (5 bases). The CDR3 sequence is 13 residues long. Trimming stripped 9 bases from V and 0 bases from J, with 10 bases between. CDR1 is KGHDR and CDR2 is SFDVKD in the germline V gene. The CDR3 coding sequence is TGTGCCACCGCCCCGGGGGTGAACACTGAAGCTTTCTTT. It encodes CATAPGVNTEAFF.

This clonotype was recorded at least ten times. The CDR3 DNA is TGTGCCTGGAGATTTGACAGGGGGCAAGATGGCTACACCTTC. It specifies CAWRFDRGQDGYTF. This sequence joins TRBV30 and TRBJ1-2, with 10 bases fitting TRBD1. CDR3 length: 14 amino acids. CDR1 and CDR2 from the germline V gene are GTSNPN and SVGIG (reference sequence). The V gene end was trimmed by 3 bases and the J gene end by 6 bases; junction bases not matched to a gene: 7.

The chain has TRBV4-1 and TRBJ2-7; D unclear. Germline CDR1 MGHRA, CDR2 YSYEKL. CDR3 length: 15 residues. Between the trimmed V and J ends, which lost 1 base and 1 base, there was a span of 11 bases. The CDR3 is CASSQVFTPSYEQYF. CDR3 DNA: TGCGCCAGCAGCCAAGTTTTCACTCCTTCCTACGAGCAGTACTTC.

CDR3 coding DNA: TGTGCCAGCAGTTTAGACGCGACCGGAGGCACTGAAGCTTTCTTT. Protein: CASSLDATGGTEAFF. The chain joins TRBV12-3 or TRBV12-4 to TRBJ1-1; D unresolved. Trimming took 1 base from V and 4 from J, leaving 13 bases between them. The CDR3 covers 15 residues.

This clonotype was detected many times. The chain is built from TRBV25-1 and TRBJ2-5; 8 bases line up with TRBD1. The germline V gene has CDR1 MGHDK and CDR2 SYGVNS. V was pared by 3 bases and J by 1 base, with 10 bases of the junction left unmatched. This CDR3 has 17 residues. The CDR3: CASSERRQGIIQETQYF. CDR3 in DNA: TGTGCCAGCAGTGAGCGCCGACAGGGGATCATCCAAGAGACCCAGTACTTC.

The chain carries TRBV5-1 and TRBJ2-2, with 11 bases fitting TRBD2. This CDR3 is 17 amino acids long. Germline CDR1 SGHRS, CDR2 YFSETQ. The V gene end was trimmed by 3 bases and the J gene end by 5 bases; junction bases not matched to a gene: 9. CDR3 nucleotides: TGCGCCAGCAGCTCACAGACTAGCGGGGCGCTGACCGGGGAGCTGTTTTTT. Translation gives CASSSQTSGALTGELFF.

Many counts were recorded for this clonotype. V is TRBV12-3 or TRBV12-4 and J is TRBJ1-2; D is perhaps TRBD1 (5 bases). Trimming removed 8 bases from V and 4 bases from J, with 20 bases in between. This CDR3 is built from 15 residues. CDR3 sequence (DNA): TGTGCCAGCGCAGAACCTGGGGCCAGGGTCTATGGCTACACCTTC. Residues: CASAEPGARVYGYTF.

There are many counts of this clonotype. The V and J genes are TRBV12-3 or TRBV12-4 and TRBJ1-3, with unresolved D. V lost 3 bases and J 6 bases, leaving 6 bases between the germline ends. The CDR3 consists of 12 residues. The CDR3 loop is CASSFAQNTIYF. CDR3 sequence (DNA): TGTGCCAGCAGTTTCGCCCAAAACACCATATATTTT.

The sample holds a few counts of this clonotype. The CDR3 loop is CAISENFYEQYF. Written as DNA, the CDR3 is TGTGCCATCAGTGAAAACTTCTACGAGCAGTACTTC. This chain links TRBV10-3 with TRBJ2-7; D is unresolved. Trimming removed 3 bases at V and 3 bases at J, with 6 bases between. The length of the CDR3 is 12 residues. Germline V lookup: CDR1 ENHRY, CDR2 SYGVKD.

This clonotype appeared a few times. V gene TRBV9 combines with J gene TRBJ2-2; 7 bases line up with TRBD1. Trimming removed 7 bases from V and 1 base from J; junction bases left unmatched: 10. Germline CDR1 and CDR2: SGDLS and YYNGEE. This CDR3 has 16 residues. CDR3 DNA: TGTGCCAGCGGAAGGGGGCAGGGCCAGAACACCGGGGAGCTGTTTTTT. Translation: CASGRGQGQNTGELFF. The entire variable domain, with the rest obtained from reference TRBV9 and TRBJ2-2, is as follows: DSGVTQTPKHLITATGQRVTLRCSPRSGDLSVYWYQQSLDQGLQFLIQYYNGEERAKGNILERFSAQQFPDLHSELNLSSLELGDSALYFCASGRGQGQNTGELFFGEGSRLTVL.

This clonotype has more than one count but fewer than ten. The chain employs TRBV9 and TRBJ2-2, with D tentatively TRBD1 (5 bases). V was trimmed by 3 bases and J by 5 bases, leaving 17 bases between them. The CDR3 runs to 16 residues. Germline values: CDR1 SGDLS, CDR2 YYNGEE. The CDR3 sequence is CASSARAELITGELFF. CDR3 coding DNA: TGTGCCAGCAGCGCCAGGGCGGAACTTATTACCGGGGAGCTGTTTTTT.

This clonotype was observed many times. The chain combines TRBV2 with TRBJ1-2; tentative D call: TRBD1 (6 bases). Germline assignment: CDR1 SNHLY and CDR2 FYNNEI. The CDR3 is 15 residues long. With 0 bases removed from V and 7 bases from J, the gap between germline ends came to 15 bases. The CDR3 here is CASSEALRGGVGYTF. The CDR3 DNA follows: TGTGCCAGCAGTGAAGCGCTCAGGGGCGGGGTTGGCTACACCTTC.

This chain connects TRBV18 to TRBJ1-1, with 8 positions matching TRBD1. Germline V lookup: CDR1 KGHSH, CDR2 LQKENI. Trimming took 1 base from V and 7 from J; bases not matched to a gene: 2. This CDR3 has 13 amino acids. CDR3 protein: CASSPQTGDEAFF. The CDR3, as DNA: TGTGCCAGCTCACCACAGACAGGGGATGAAGCTTTCTTT.

In the case of this clonotype: Given the absence of the conserved phenylalanine or tryptophan at the CDR3 end, a read error is likely. V and J are TRBV4-2 and TRBJ1-5, with 9 bases fitting TRBD1. CDR3 length equals 16 residues. Trimming removed 3 bases from V and 2 bases from J; junction bases left unmatched: 5. CDR1 is LGHNA and CDR2 is YNFKEQ in the germline V gene. CDR3 protein: CASSHKGQGGNQPQHL. The DNA of the CDR3 is TGTGCCAGCAGCCACAAGGGACAGGGAGGCAATCAGCCCCAGCATTTG.